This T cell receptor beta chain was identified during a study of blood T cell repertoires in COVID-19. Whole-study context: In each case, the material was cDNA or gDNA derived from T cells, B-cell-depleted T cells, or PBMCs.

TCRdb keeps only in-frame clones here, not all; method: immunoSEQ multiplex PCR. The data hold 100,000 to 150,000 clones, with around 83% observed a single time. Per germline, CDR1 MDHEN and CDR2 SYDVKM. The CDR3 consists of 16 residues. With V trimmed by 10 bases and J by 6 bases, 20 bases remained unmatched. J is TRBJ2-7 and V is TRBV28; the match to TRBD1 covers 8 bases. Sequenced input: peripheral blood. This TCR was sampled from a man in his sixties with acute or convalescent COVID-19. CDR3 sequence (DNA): TGTGCCACCCTTTTAATCGGGCAGGGGGCGCGAAGCGAGCAGTACTTC. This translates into CATLLIGQGARSEQYF.